This TCR beta chain was retrieved from a study of cytomegalovirus exposure and HLA in healthy donors. Study in general: Roughly 180 million T cells yielded 100 million to 130 million unique TCR beta sequences, as an earlier analysis found.

This clone appeared a single time. The germline CDR1 and CDR2 sequences are GTSNPN and SVGIG (reference sequence). Trimming shortened V by 7 bases and J by 7 bases, and 13 bases separated the two germline ends. The CDR3 length is 12 residues. 60 Vbeta and 13 Jbeta primers were used in PCR. This table comes from immunoSEQ multiplex PCR, and its TCRdb copy is limited to in-frame clones, with some not included. Of some 78,000 clones in the sample, 80% were seen once. This receptor was identified in a man aged 50-60 years in good health and CMV-seropositive. V is TRBV30 and J is TRBJ1-4, with D maybe TRBD1 (6 bases). Sequencing was carried out using PBMCs. The CDR3 region is CASTGNGEKLFF. The CDR3 DNA reads as TGTGCCTCAACAGGGAATGGTGAAAAACTGTTTTTT.